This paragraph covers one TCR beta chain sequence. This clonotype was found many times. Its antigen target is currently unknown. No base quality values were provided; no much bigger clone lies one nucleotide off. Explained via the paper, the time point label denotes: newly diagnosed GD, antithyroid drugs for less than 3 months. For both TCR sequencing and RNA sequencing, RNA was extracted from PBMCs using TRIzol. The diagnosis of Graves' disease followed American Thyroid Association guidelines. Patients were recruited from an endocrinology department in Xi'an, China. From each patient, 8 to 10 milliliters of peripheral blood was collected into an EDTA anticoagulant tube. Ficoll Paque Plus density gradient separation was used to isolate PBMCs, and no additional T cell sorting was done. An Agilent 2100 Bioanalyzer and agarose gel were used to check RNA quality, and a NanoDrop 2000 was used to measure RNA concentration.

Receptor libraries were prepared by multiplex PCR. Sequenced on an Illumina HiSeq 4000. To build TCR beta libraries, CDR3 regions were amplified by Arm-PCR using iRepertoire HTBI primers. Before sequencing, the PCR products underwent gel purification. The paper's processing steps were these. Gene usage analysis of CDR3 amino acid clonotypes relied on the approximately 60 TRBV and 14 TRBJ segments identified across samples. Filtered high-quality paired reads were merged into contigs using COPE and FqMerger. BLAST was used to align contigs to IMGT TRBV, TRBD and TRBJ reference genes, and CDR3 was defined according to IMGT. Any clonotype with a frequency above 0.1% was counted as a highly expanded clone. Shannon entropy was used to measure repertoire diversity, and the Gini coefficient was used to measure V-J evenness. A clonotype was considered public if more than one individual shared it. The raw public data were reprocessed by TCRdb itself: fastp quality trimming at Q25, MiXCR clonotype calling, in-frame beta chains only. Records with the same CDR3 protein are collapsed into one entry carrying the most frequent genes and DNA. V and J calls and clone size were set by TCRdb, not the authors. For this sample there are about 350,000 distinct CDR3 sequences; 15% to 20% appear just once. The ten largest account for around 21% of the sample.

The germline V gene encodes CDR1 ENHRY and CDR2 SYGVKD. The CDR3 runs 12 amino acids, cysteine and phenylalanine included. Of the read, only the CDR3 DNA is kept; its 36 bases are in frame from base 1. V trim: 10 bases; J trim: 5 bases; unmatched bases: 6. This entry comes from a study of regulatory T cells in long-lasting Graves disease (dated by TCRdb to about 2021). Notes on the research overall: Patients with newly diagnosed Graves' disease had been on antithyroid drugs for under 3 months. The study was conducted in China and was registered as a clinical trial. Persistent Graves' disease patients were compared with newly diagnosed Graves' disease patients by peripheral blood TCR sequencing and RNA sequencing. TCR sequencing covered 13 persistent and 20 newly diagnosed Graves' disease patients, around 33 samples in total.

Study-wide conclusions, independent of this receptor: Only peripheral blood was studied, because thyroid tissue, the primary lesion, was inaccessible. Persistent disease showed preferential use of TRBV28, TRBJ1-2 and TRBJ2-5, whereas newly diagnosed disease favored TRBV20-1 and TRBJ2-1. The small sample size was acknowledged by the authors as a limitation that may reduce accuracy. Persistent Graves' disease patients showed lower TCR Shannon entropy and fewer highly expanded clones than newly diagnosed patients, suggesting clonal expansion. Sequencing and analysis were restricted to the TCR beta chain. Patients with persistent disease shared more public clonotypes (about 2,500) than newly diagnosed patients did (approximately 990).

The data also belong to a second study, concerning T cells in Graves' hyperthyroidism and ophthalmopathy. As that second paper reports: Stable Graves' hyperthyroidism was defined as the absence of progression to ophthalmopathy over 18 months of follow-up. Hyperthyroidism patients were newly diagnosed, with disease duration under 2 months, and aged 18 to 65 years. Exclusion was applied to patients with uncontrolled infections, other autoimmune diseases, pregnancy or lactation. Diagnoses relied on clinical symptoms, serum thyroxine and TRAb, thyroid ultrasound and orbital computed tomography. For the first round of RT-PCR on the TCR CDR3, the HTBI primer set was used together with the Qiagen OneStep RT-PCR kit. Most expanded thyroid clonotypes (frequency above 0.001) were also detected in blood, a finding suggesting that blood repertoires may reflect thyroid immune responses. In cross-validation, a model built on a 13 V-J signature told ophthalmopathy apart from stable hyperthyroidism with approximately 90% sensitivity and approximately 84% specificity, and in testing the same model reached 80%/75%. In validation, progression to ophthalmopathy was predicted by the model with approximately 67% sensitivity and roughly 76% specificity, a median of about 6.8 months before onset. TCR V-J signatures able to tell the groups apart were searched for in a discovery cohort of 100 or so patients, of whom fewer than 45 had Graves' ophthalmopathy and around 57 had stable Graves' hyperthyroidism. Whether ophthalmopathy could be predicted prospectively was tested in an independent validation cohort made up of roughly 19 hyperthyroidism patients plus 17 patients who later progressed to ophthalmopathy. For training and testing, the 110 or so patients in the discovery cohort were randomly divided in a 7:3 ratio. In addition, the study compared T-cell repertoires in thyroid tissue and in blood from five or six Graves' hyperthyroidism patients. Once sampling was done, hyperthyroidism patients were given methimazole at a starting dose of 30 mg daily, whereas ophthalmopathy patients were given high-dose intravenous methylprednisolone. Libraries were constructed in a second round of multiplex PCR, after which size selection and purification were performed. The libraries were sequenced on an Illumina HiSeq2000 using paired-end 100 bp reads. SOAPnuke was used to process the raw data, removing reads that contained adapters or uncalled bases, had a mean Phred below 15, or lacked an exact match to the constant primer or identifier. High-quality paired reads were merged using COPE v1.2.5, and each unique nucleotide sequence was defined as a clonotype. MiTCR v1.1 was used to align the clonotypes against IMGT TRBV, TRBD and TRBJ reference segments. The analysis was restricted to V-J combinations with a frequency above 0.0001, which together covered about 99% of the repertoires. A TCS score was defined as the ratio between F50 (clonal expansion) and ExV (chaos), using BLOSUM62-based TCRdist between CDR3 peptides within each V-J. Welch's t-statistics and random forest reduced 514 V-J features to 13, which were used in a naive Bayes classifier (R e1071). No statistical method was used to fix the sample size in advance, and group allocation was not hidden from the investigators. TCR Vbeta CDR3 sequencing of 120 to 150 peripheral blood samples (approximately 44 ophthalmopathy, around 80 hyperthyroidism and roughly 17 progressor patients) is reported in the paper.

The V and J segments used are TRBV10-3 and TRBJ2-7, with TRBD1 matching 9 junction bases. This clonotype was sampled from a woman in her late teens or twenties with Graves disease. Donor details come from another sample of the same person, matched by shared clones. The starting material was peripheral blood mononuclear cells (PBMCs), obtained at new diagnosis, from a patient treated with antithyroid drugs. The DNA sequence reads TGTGCCACCCTAGGGACAGGGAACGAGCAGTACTTC. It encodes CATLGTGNEQYF.